Presented here are 27 T cell receptor beta chains from one specimen sequenced in a study of vaccination effects on CD4 cells after COVID-19. Generated by immunoSEQ multiplex PCR, the TCRdb table keeps only in-frame clones and is missing some. This sample has tens of thousands of clones, with 81% found just once. Sequencing was preceded by expansion of antigen-specific CD4+ T cells with viral peptide pools in the ViraFEST assay. Culturing for more than eight days preceded CD4+ T cell isolation. Each participant was given two doses of one vaccine (BNT162b2 or mRNA-1273). Their antigens are not known. Sequencing used CD4+ T cells from PBMCs cultured with HCoV-229E spike peptides, obtained after COVID-19 vaccination. Receptors originate from a human donor who received a COVID-19 vaccine.

The chain couples TRBV7-9 to TRBJ1-1; no definite D call. CDR3 size: 13 residues. V lost 0 bases to trimming and J lost 5 bases, with 7 bases between them. CDR1 is SEHNR, CDR2 FQNEAQ, per germline (reference sequence). CDR3 in DNA: TGTGCCAGCAGCTTAGCTGTTAGGACTGAAGCTTTCTTT. It specifies CASSLAVRTEAFF.

The chain recombines TRBV4-2 with TRBJ1-2; no clear D gene. Trimming took 2 bases from V and 2 from J, leaving 12 bases between them. The CDR3 loop spans 15 amino acids. The germline V gene encodes CDR1 LGHNA and CDR2 YNFKEQ. CDR3 loop: CASSQNGLLNYGYTF. The CDR3 bases are TGTGCCAGCAGCCAAAACGGTCTGTTAAACTATGGCTACACCTTC.

This clone showed up just once. This rearrangement joins TRBV28 to TRBJ1-3; D might be TRBD1 (5 bases). V lost 3 bases, J lost 5 bases, and 17 bases lay in between. The germline gives CDR1 MDHEN, CDR2 SYDVKM. The CDR3 totals 16 residues. Here the CDR3 DNA reads TGTGCCAGCAGTTTTTCTGAGGCAGGGAAACGAAACACCATATATTTT. This gives the protein CASSFSEAGKRNTIYF.

The CDR3 bases are TGTGCCAGCAGTTCCCGCCGCCAGGTCAAGCCTGAAGCTTTCTTT. The encoded protein is CASSSRRQVKPEAFF. The V call is TRBV6-5, the J call TRBJ1-1, with D uncertain. The CDR3 is 15 residues long. The V end was cut by 4 bases, the J end by 6 bases, with 18 bases between. Germline V gene lookup returns CDR1 MNHEY and CDR2 SVGAGI.

The chain combines TRBV28 with TRBJ1-2; D gene unclear. The ends were cut back, 1 base at V and 4 bases at J, with 10 bases in the middle. The CDR3 consists of 14 residues. Germline V gives CDR1 MDHEN, CDR2 SYDVKM. CDR3 in DNA: TGTGCCAGCAGTTTATACGAGGGAAGCTATGGCTACACCTTC. This translates into CASSLYEGSYGYTF.

V is TRBV9 and J is TRBJ2-3, with TRBD2 matching over 10 bases. This CDR3 contains 17 residues. Germline loops: CDR1 SGDLS, CDR2 YYNGEE. Trimming at V came to 3 bases and at J to 0 bases, leaving 7 bases not matched to a gene. This chain's CDR3 is CASSAWTSGVSTDTQYF. CDR3 DNA sequence: TGTGCCAGCAGCGCATGGACTAGCGGCGTTAGCACAGATACGCAGTATTTT.

The chain links TRBV14 to TRBJ1-2; the D is unclear. CDR1 and CDR2 from the germline V gene are SGHDN and FVKESK. The length of the CDR3 is 13 residues. The germline V and J ends were trimmed by 0 bases and 4 bases, with 6 bases remaining between them. The CDR3 coding sequence is TGTGCCAGCAGCCAAGACGTGGGCTATGGCTACACCTTC. It yields the protein CASSQDVGYGYTF.

The chain recombines TRBV3-1 (or the pseudogene TRBV3-2) with TRBJ2-1, with TRBD1 matching 12 bases. Germline V CDR1 and CDR2: LGHDT, YNNKEL (reference sequence). CDR3 length: 16 residues. V was clipped by 1 base and J by 4 bases; unmatched bases: 2. CDR3 DNA sequence: TGTGCCAGCAGCCAAGGGGGACAGGGGGCTTACAATGAGCAGTTCTTC. This translates into CASSQGGQGAYNEQFF.

The chain uses TRBV18 and TRBJ2-3; D is ambiguous. Germline CDR1 reads KGHSH; CDR2 reads LQKENI. V lost 6 bases to trimming and J lost 5 bases, with 12 bases between them. The CDR3 sequence is 13 residues long. CDR3 residues: CASSSSMGDTQYF. The CDR3 DNA follows: TGTGCCAGCTCGTCGTCAATGGGAGATACGCAGTATTTT.

In its sample, this clone was seen once. CDR3 amino acids: CASSLTANYEQYV. The DNA of the CDR3 is TGTGCCAGCAGTTTAACAGCGAATTACGAGCAGTACGTC. The chain is built from TRBV28 and TRBJ2-7, with no clear D. Germline assignment: CDR1 MDHEN and CDR2 SYDVKM. Trimming pared 2 bases from V and 4 bases from J, leaving 9 bases between. CDR3 length: 13 amino acids.

J is TRBJ1-3 and V is TRBV18; 10 positions match TRBD1. Germline assignment: CDR1 KGHSH and CDR2 LQKENI. The CDR3 length is 18 residues. The V gene end was trimmed by 4 bases and the J gene end by 2 bases; junction bases not matched to a gene: 11. DNA of the CDR3: TGTGCCAGCTCACTCCAACCGGGACAGGGGCGGCCTGGAAACACCATATATTTT. It is translated as CASSLQPGQGRPGNTIYF.

The chain couples TRBV6-5 to TRBJ2-2, with D tentatively TRBD1 (7 bases). The V end was cut by 6 bases, the J end by 5 bases, with 13 bases between. The CDR3 consists of 14 residues. Germline V gene sequence: CDR1 MNHEY, CDR2 SVGAGI. CDR3 sequence reads: CASSKTGTTGELFF. DNA of the CDR3: TGTGCCAGCAGCAAGACAGGGACTACCGGGGAGCTGTTTTTT.

This clone was detected once. J is TRBJ2-7 and V is TRBV5-8; D gene unclear. The V gene lost 4 bases and the J gene lost 3 bases, with 17 bases spanning the gap. This CDR3 region has 15 residues. Looked up from germline, CDR1 is SGHTS and CDR2 is YDEGEE. The CDR3 loop reads CASSDPGPGFYEQYV. The CDR3 DNA reads as TGTGCCAGCAGCGATCCCGGGCCTGGCTTCTACGAGCAGTACGTC.

The V gene is TRBV7-3, the J gene TRBJ1-1; perhaps TRBD1 as D (6 bases). V lost 4 bases, J lost 2 bases, and 11 bases lay in between. CDR1 SGHTA and CDR2 FQGTGA come from the germline V gene. This CDR3 has 14 amino acids. The CDR3 DNA reads as TGTGCCAGCAGCTCGCAGGGGTTAAACACTGAAGCTTTCTTT. It yields the protein CASSSQGLNTEAFF.

The chain joins TRBV3-1 (or the pseudogene TRBV3-2) to TRBJ2-7, with TRBD2 matching over 8 bases. The CDR3 runs to 12 residues. The germline CDR1 and CDR2 sequences are LGHDT and YNNKEL (reference sequence). The V and J ends lost 2 bases and 7 bases, in that order; junction bases with no gene match: 1. CDR3 coding DNA: TGTGCCAGCAGCCAACGGGGGGGGGAGCAGTACGTC. This codes for CASSQRGGEQYV.

This clone has a single count. The chain couples TRBV7-9 to TRBJ2-5; 7 bases fit TRBD2. The V segment lost 1 base and the J segment 4 bases; nucleotides outside the gene matches: 6. The CDR3 consists of 15 residues. Per the germline V gene, CDR1 is SEHNR and CDR2 is FQNEAQ (reference sequence). The DNA for the CDR3 is TGTGCCAGCAGCTTAGGACTAGCCGGGAGAGAGACCCAGTACTTC. Protein: CASSLGLAGRETQYF.

This chain joins TRBV7-9 and TRBJ2-5; 9 bases match TRBD2. J lost 3 bases, V lost 8 bases, and 4 bases had no gene match. Germline CDR1 reads SEHNR; CDR2 reads FQNEAQ (reference sequence). The CDR3 has 13 residues. CDR3 amino acids: CASGLAGKETQYF. CDR3 bases: TGTGCCAGCGGTCTAGCGGGGAAAGAGACCCAGTACTTC.

This rearrangement joins TRBV7-8 to TRBJ2-1; D ambiguous. The germline V and J ends were trimmed by 1 base and 8 bases, with 15 bases remaining between them. The CDR3 is 15 residues long. Germline V CDR1 and CDR2: SGHVS, FQNEAQ. CDR3 DNA: TGTGCCAGCAGCTTAGTTAGGTACCTAGGGCATGAGCAGTTCTTC. It translates to CASSLVRYLGHEQFF.

The chain combines TRBV5-6 with TRBJ2-3; D gene ambiguous. The CDR3 is made up of 12 amino acids. Trimming cost V 0 bases and J 5 bases, with 4 bases left between them. In germline, CDR1 is SGHDT, CDR2 YYEEEE. In nucleotides, the CDR3 is TGTGCCAGCAGCTTGGTGGGAGATACGCAGTATTTT. Translation: CASSLVGDTQYF.

The genes are TRBV5-1 and TRBJ2-6; unclear D gene. This CDR3 is built from 16 residues. Deletions cut 0 bases from V and 2 bases from J, with 9 bases between. The germline V gene encodes CDR1 SGHRS and CDR2 YFSETQ. Here the CDR3 DNA reads TGCGCCAGCAGCTTGGCCGGTGGCCCTGGGGCCAACGTCCTGACTTTC. Its translation is CASSLAGGPGANVLTF.

This chain joins TRBV4-1 and TRBJ1-6; TRBD1 matches at 10 bases. Germline V CDR1 and CDR2: MGHRA, YSYEKL. V lost 4 bases to trimming and J lost 4 bases; unmatched junction nucleotides: 13. The length of the CDR3 is 19 residues. This chain's CDR3 is CASSPQGTGAGGYNSPLHF. The CDR3 DNA reads TGCGCCAGCAGCCCACAAGGGACAGGGGCGGGGGGGTATAATTCACCCCTCCACTTT.

The DNA for the CDR3 is TGCGCCAGCAGCTGGGGGGGGAACACCGGGGAGCTGTTTTTT. Its translation: CASSWGGNTGELFF. The chain couples TRBV5-1 to TRBJ2-2, with TRBD2 matching over 7 bases. Germline assignment: CDR1 SGHRS and CDR2 YFSETQ. This CDR3 contains 14 residues. Trimming removed 3 bases from V and 1 base from J; junction bases left unmatched: 0.

V is TRBV12-2 and J is TRBJ1-1; the D call in the table, TRBD1, was not verified against the DNA. TRBV12-2 is a recognized pseudogene. The CDR3 consists of 15 residues. DNA of the CDR3: TGTGCAAGTCGCTTTGGGGCGACAGGGAACACTGAAGCTTTCTTT. Residues: CASRFGATGNTEAFF.

The rearrangement uses TRBV6-6 and TRBJ2-7; D unclear. The V end lost 0 bases, the J end lost 6 bases, and 12 bases lay between the germline ends. Germline assignment: CDR1 MNHNY and CDR2 SVGAGI (reference sequence). The CDR3 is 14 amino acids. The DNA for the CDR3 is TGTGCCAGCAGTTACTCTCGATCCGGGCGCGAGCAGTACGTC. Translated: CASSYSRSGREQYV.

V usage is TRBV5-8 and J usage is TRBJ1-1; TRBD1 aligns across 7 bases. The CDR3 runs 17 residues. Germline V CDR1 and CDR2: SGHTS, YDEGEE. V lost 7 bases and J lost 0; bases outside the gene matches: 15. CDR3 residues: CASPRVGTAEMNTEAFF. The CDR3 DNA sequence: TGTGCCAGCCCACGAGTCGGGACAGCTGAGATGAACACTGAAGCTTTCTTT.

This clone was observed a handful of times. V and J are TRBV3-1 (or the pseudogene TRBV3-2) and TRBJ2-6; tentative D call: TRBD1 (6 bases). Looked up from germline, CDR1 is LGHDT and CDR2 is YNNKEL (reference sequence). V was shortened by 4 bases and J by 0 bases, with 13 bases between the two germline ends. The CDR3 extends over 17 amino acids. The CDR3, as DNA: TGTGCCAGCAGCCCCCTGACAGGTTCCTCTGGGGCCAACGTCCTGACTTTC. It codes for CASSPLTGSSGANVLTF.

The chain recombines TRBV27 with TRBJ2-7; D might be TRBD1 (6 bases). The V gene lost 4 bases and the J gene lost 4 bases, with 11 bases spanning the gap. There are 13 residues in the CDR3. Germline CDR1 is MNHEY and CDR2 is SMNVEV (reference sequence). The DNA of the CDR3 is TGTGCCAGCAGTTCCTCCGACAGGTACGAGCAGTACGTC. It encodes CASSSSDRYEQYV.